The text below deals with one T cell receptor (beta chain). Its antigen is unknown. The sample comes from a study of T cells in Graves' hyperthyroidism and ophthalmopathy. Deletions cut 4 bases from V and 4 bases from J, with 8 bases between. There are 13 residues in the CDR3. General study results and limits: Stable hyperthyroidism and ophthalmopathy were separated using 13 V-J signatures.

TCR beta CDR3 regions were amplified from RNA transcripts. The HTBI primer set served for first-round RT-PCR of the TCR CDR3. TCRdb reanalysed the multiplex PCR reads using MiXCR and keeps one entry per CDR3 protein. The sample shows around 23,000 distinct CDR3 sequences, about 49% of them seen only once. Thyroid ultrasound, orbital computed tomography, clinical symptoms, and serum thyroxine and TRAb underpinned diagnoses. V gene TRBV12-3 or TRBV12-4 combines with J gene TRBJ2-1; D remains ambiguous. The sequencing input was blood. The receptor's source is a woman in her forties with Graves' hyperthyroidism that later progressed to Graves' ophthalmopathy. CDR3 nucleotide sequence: TGTGCCAGCAGTTGGGCAATGTACAATGAGCAGTTCTTC. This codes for CASSWAMYNEQFF.